This TCR beta chain was found in a study of OX40 agonist ivuxolimab in advanced cancers. Study details: Antecedent anti-PD-1, anti-PD-L1 or anti-CTLA-4 therapy was permissible, with under 50% having received some.

Sequencing was performed with immunoSEQ multiplex PCR; in TCRdb, only in-frame clones are kept and a portion is missing. The data hold roughly 65,000 clones, with around 87% observed a single time. Trimming cost V 1 base and J 5 bases; bases outside gene matches: 4. The CDR3 runs 14 residues. The germline V gene has CDR1 SEHNR and CDR2 FQNEAQ (reference sequence). Peripheral blood came from all dose cohorts at three timepoints. V usage is TRBV7-9 and J usage is TRBJ1-2; 7 bases are a match to TRBD1. The TCR originated in an adult with an advanced solid tumor such as melanoma, head and neck, liver or kidney cancer. Specimen: CD4+ or CD8+ T cells sorted from blood, collected in a trial of the OX40 agonist ivuxolimab. In DNA, the CDR3 is TGTGCCAGCAGCTTAGGGGTGACAGGGTATGGCTACACCTTC. Translated: CASSLGVTGYGYTF.